One and the same sample provided the 2 T cell receptor beta chains below, sequenced in a study of cytomegalovirus exposure and HLA in healthy donors. 13 Jbeta primers and 60 Vbeta primers were used for the PCR. Generated by immunoSEQ multiplex PCR, the TCRdb table keeps only in-frame clones and is missing some. This sample has about 130,000 clones, with around four fifths found just once. Sequencing input: PBMCs. All receptors derive from a boy younger than 10 in good health and CMV-seronegative.

The chain uses TRBV5-4 and TRBJ2-2; 11 nucleotides agree with TRBD2. This CDR3 comprises 14 residues. The V gene's germline CDR1 is SGHNT and CDR2 YYREEE (reference sequence). The J segment lost 5 bases and the V segment lost 6 bases, leaving 3 bases of the junction unmatched. The CDR3 sequence: CASTWTSGTGELFF. CDR3 in DNA: TGTGCCAGCACATGGACTAGCGGGACCGGGGAGCTGTTTTTT.

The chain links TRBV6-5 to TRBJ1-1; possibly TRBD1 for D (6 bases). The V end was cut by 6 bases, the J end by 8 bases, with 13 bases between. The germline V gene has CDR1 MNHEY and CDR2 SVGAGI. The CDR3 totals 12 residues. For the CDR3, the DNA is TGTGCCAGCAGGCGAACAGGGTCAGAAGCTTTCTTT. Its translation: CASRRTGSEAFF.